This T cell receptor beta chain was recorded in a study of blood T cell repertoires in COVID-19. Study as a whole: Acute-phase and convalescent COVID-19 samples originated in the United States, Italy and Spain. Sources were T cells, B-cell-depleted T cells, or PBMCs; the material itself was cDNA or gDNA.

The germline CDR1 and CDR2 sequences are SGDLS and YYNGEE. This CDR3 region has 16 residues. V lost 3 bases, J lost 5 bases, and 9 bases stayed unmatched. Sequenced by immunoSEQ multiplex PCR; TCRdb stores in-frame clones only, minus some. The table shows about 370,000 clones, with around 91% occurring only once. The sample holds one count of this clone. This sequence was found in a man between 18 and 29 years old with active or convalescent COVID-19. Sequencing was performed on peripheral blood. This chain uses TRBV9 with TRBJ1-3; 9 bases match TRBD1. CDR3 sequence reads: CASSASGTGLRNTIYF. Here the CDR3 DNA reads TGTGCCAGCAGCGCCTCCGGGACAGGGTTAAGAAACACCATATATTTT.